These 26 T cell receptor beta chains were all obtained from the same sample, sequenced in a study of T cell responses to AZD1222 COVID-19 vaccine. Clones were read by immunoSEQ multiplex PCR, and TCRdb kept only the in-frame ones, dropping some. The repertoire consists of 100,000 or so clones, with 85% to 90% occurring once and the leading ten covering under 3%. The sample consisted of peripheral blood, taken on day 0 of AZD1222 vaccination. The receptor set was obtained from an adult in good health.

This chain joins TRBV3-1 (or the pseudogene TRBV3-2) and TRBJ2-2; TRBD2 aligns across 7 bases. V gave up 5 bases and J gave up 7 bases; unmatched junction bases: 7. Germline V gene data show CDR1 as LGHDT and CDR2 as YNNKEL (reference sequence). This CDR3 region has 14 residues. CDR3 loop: CASSWRAGNGELFF. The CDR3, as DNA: TGTGCCAGCAGCTGGAGAGCGGGAAACGGGGAGCTGTTTTTT.

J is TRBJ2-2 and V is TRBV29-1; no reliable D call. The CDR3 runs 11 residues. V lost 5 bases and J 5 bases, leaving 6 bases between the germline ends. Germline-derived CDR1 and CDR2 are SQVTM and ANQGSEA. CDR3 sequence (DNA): TGCAGCGTTCGAGATACCGGGGAGCTGTTTTTT. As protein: CSVRDTGELFF.

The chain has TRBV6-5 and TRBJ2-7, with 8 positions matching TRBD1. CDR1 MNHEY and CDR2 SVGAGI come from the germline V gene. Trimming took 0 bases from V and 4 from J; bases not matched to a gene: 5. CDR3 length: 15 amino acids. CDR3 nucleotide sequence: TGTGCCAGCAGTTACTCCCCAGGGGGCTCTTACGAGCAGTACTTC. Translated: CASSYSPGGSYEQYF.

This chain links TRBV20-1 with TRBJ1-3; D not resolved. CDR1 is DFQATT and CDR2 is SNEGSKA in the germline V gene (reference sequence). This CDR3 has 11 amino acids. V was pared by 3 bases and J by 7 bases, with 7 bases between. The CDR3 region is CSARAGNTIYF. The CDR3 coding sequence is TGCAGTGCTAGGGCCGGGAACACCATATATTTT.

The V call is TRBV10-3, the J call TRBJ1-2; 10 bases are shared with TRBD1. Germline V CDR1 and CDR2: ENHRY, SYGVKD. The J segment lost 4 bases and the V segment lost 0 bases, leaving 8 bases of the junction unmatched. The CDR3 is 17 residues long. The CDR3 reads CAISESMGQGTIYGYTF. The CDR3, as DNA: TGTGCCATCAGTGAGTCTATGGGACAGGGGACGATCTATGGCTACACCTTC.

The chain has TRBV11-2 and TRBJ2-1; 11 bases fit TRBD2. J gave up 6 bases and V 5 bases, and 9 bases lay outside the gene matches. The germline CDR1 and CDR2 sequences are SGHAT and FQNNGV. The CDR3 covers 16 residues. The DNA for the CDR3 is TGTGCCAGCAGCCCCACGACTAGCGGGGTAACCAATGAGCAGTTCTTC. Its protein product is CASSPTTSGVTNEQFF.

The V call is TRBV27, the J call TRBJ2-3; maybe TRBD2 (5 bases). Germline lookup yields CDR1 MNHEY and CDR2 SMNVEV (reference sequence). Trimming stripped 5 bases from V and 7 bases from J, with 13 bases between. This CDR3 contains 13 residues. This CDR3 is CASSELVANTQYF. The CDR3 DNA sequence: TGTGCCAGCAGTGAGCTCGTAGCGAATACGCAGTATTTT.

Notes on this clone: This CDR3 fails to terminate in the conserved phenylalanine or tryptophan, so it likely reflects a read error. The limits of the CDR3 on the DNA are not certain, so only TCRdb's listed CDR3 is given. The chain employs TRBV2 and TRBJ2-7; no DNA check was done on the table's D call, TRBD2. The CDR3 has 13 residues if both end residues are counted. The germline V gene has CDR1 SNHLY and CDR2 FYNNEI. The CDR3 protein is CASRTGTSGRRSL.

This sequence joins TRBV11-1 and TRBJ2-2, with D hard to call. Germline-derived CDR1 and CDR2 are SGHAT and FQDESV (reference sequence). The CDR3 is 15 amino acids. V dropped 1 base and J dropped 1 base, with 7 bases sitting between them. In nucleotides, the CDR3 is TGTGCCAGCAGCTTAGGCCGACAGAACACCGGGGAGCTGTTTTTT. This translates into CASSLGRQNTGELFF.

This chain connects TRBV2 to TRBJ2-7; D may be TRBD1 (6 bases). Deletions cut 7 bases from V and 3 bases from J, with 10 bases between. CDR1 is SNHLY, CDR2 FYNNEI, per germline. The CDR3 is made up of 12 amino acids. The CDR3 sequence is CASTGQLYEQYF. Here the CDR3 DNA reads TGTGCCAGCACCGGACAGCTCTACGAGCAGTACTTC.

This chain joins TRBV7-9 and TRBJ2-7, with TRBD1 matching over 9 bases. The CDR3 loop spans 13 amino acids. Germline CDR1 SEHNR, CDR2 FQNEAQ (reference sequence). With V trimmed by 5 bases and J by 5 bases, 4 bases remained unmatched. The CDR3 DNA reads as TGTGCCAGCAGCATAGGACAGGGGAACGAGCAGTACTTC. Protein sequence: CASSIGQGNEQYF.

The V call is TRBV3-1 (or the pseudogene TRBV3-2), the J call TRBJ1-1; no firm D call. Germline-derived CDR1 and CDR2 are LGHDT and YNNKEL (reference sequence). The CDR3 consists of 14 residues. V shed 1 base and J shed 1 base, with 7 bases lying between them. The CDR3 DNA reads TGTGCCAGCAGCCAAGGTATCGCGAACACTGAAGCTTTCTTT. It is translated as CASSQGIANTEAFF.

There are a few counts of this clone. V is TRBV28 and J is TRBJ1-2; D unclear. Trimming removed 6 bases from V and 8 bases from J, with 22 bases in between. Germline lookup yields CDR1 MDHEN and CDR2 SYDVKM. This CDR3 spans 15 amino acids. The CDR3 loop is CASRPASAGNRGYTF. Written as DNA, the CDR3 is TGTGCCAGCAGGCCCGCTTCGGCTGGGAATCGCGGCTACACCTTC.

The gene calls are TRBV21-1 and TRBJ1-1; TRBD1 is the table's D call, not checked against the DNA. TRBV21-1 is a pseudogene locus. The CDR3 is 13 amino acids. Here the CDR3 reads CASSKGQNTEAFF. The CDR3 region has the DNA TGTGCCAGCAGCAAGGGGCAGAACACTGAAGCTTTCTTT.

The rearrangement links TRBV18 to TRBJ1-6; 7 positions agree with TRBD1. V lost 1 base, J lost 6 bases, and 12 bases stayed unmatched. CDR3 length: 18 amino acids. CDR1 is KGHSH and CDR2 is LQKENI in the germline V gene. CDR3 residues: CASSPLGLSGGINSPLHF. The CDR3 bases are TGTGCCAGCTCACCACTCGGGTTATCAGGGGGGATTAATTCACCCCTCCACTTT.

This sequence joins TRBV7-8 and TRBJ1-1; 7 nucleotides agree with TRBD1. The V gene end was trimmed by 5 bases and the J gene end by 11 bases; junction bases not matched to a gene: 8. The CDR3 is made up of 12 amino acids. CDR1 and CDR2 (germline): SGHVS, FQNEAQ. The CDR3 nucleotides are TGTGCCAGCAGCCTTGAGAGGGGGCGGGCTTTCTTT. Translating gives CASSLERGRAFF.

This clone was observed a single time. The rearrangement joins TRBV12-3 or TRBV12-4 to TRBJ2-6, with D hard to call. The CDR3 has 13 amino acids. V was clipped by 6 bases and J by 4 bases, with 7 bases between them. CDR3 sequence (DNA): TGTGCCAGCAGACAAGTAGGGGCCAACGTCCTGACTTTC. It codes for CASRQVGANVLTF.

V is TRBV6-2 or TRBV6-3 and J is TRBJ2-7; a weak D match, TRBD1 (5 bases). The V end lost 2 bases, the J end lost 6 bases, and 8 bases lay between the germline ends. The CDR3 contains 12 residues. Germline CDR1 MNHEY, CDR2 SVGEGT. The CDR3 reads CASSYRQGEQYF. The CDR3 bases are TGTGCCAGCAGTTACCGGCAGGGCGAGCAGTACTTC.

CDR3 sequence reads: CASRPNTGGYTF. The CDR3 region has the DNA TGCGCCAGCAGACCGAATACAGGGGGATACACCTTC. The rearrangement links TRBV4-3 to TRBJ1-2; 8 bases fit TRBD1. The CDR3 loop spans 12 amino acids. V was pared by 6 bases and J by 11 bases, with 8 bases of the junction left unmatched. CDR1 and CDR2 (germline): LGHNA, YSLEER.

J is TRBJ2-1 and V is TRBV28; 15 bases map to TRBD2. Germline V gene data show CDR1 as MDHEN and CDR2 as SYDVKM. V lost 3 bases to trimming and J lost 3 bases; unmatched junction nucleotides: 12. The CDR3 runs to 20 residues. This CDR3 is CASSFLTGTSGRRGYNEQFF. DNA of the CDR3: TGTGCCAGCAGTTTCCTTACCGGGACTAGCGGGAGGAGGGGCTACAATGAGCAGTTCTTC. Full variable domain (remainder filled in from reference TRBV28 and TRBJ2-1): DVKVTQSSRYLVKRTGEKVFLECVQDMDHENMFWYRQDPGLGLRLIYFSYDVKMKEKGDIPEGYSVSREKKERFSLILESASTNQTSMYLCASSFLTGTSGRRGYNEQFFGPGTRLTVL.

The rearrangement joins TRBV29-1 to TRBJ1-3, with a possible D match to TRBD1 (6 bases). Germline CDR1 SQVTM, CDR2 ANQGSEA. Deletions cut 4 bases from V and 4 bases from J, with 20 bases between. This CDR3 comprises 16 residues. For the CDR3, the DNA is TGCAGCGTTGCCGTGGGGGGCAGAGGGACGGGAAACACCATATATTTT. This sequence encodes CSVAVGGRGTGNTIYF.

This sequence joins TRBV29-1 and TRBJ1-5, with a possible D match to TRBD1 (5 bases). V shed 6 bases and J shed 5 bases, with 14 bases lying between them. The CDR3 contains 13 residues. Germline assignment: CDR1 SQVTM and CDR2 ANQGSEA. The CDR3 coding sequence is TGCAGCGTCGCCTCAGGGACCGATCAGCCCCAGCATTTT. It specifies CSVASGTDQPQHF.

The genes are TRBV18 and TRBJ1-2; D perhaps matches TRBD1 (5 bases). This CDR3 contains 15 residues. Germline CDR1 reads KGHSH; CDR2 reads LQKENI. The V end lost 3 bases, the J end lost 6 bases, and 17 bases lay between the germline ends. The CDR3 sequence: CASSPPLGGVDGYTF. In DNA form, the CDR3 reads TGTGCCAGCTCACCTCCTTTGGGGGGTGTAGATGGCTACACCTTC.

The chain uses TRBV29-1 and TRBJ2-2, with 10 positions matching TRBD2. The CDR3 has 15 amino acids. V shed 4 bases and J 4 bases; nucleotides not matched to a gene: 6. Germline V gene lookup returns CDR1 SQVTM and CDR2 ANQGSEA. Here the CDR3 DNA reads TGCAGCGTTGCGGCTAGCGGGAGTGCCACCGGGGAGCTGTTTTTT. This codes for CSVAASGSATGELFF.

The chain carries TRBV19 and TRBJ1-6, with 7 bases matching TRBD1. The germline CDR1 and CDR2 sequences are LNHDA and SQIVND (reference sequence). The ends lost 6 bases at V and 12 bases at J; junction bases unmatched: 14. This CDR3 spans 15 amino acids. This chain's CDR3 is CASRDAGTAVKPLHF. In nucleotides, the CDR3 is TGTGCCAGTAGAGACGCCGGGACAGCGGTGAAACCCCTCCACTTT.

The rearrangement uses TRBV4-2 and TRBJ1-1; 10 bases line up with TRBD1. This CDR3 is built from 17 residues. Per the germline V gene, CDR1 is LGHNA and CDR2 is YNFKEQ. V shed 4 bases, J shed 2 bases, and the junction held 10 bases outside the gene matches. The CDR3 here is CASSRGQGSSINTEAFF. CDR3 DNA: TGTGCCAGCAGCCGGGGACAGGGGAGCTCAATTAACACTGAAGCTTTCTTT.